These 9 T cell receptor beta chains were all obtained from the same sample, sequenced in a study of technical replicates of blood from several donors. This table comes from immunoSEQ multiplex PCR, and its TCRdb copy is limited to in-frame clones, with some not included. The sample yields approximately 73,000 clones, 95% seen once. The sequenced sample was T cells isolated from PBMCs. All receptors derive from a human donor in good health.

The chain employs TRBV10-1 and TRBJ2-7; D gene ambiguous. Looked up from germline, CDR1 is WNHNN and CDR2 is SYGVQD (reference sequence). CDR3 length: 13 amino acids. With 0 bases removed from V and 5 bases from J, the gap between germline ends came to 8 bases. The CDR3 region has the DNA TGCGCCAGCAGTGAGTCCATAACAGACGAGCAGTACTTC. Encoded protein: CASSESITDEQYF.

The V call is TRBV6-5, the J call TRBJ1-1; TRBD1 is a possible D gene (6 bases). There are 12 residues in the CDR3. CDR1 is MNHEY, CDR2 SVGAGI, per germline. With 8 bases removed from V and 3 bases from J, the gap between germline ends came to 10 bases. CDR3 nucleotides: TGTGCCAGCCGCACAGGGTACACTGAAGCTTTCTTT. This gives the protein CASRTGYTEAFF.

This clone was seen a handful of times. This chain connects TRBV6-6 to TRBJ1-1; D is ambiguous. V gave up 5 bases and J gave up 10 bases, with 14 bases separating them. The CDR3 runs to 12 residues. Germline assignment: CDR1 MNHNY and CDR2 SVGAGI (reference sequence). The CDR3: CASSNNPGGAFF. The DNA for the CDR3 is TGTGCCAGCAGTAATAACCCCGGAGGAGCTTTCTTT.

The chain links TRBV27 to TRBJ2-1; 9 bases line up with TRBD1. J lost 7 bases, V lost 7 bases, and 11 bases had no gene match. CDR1 is MNHEY and CDR2 is SMNVEV in the germline V gene (reference sequence). The CDR3 runs to 15 residues. The CDR3 reads CASTRSGTGNNEQFF. The DNA of the CDR3 is TGTGCCAGCACCCGATCCGGGACAGGGAATAATGAGCAGTTCTTC.

The chain couples TRBV27 to TRBJ1-1; the D gene is possibly TRBD1 (5 bases). The germline CDR1 and CDR2 sequences are MNHEY and SMNVEV (reference sequence). The CDR3 has 16 amino acids. V was cut by 2 bases and J by 4 bases, with 17 bases left in between. DNA for the CDR3: TGTGCCAGCAGTTTAAGACGGGGGACGTGGTCCACTGAAGCTTTCTTT. This translates into CASSLRRGTWSTEAFF.

The chain carries TRBV11-1 and TRBJ2-5, with 13 bases identical to TRBD2. The junction had 6 bases not matched to a gene; V was cut back by 4 bases and J by 4 bases. Per the germline V gene, CDR1 is SGHAT and CDR2 is FQDESV (reference sequence). The CDR3 loop spans 16 amino acids. The DNA of the CDR3 is TGTGCCAGCAGCTCGACGACTAGCGGGAGGCTAGAGACCCAGTACTTC. This sequence encodes CASSSTTSGRLETQYF.

The chain employs TRBV19 and TRBJ2-7; 7 nucleotides match TRBD1. Germline V gene lookup returns CDR1 LNHDA and CDR2 SQIVND (reference sequence). The length of the CDR3 is 15 residues. The ends lost 6 bases at V and 3 bases at J; junction bases unmatched: 11. The CDR3 is CASRDPGQRLYEQYF. The DNA of the CDR3 is TGTGCCAGTAGGGATCCGGGACAGCGCCTCTACGAGCAGTACTTC.

This clone was detected only once. V gene TRBV19 combines with J gene TRBJ1-4; maybe TRBD1 (5 bases). The CDR3 contains 12 residues. With 6 bases removed from V and 8 bases from J, the gap between germline ends came to 10 bases. Germline lookup yields CDR1 LNHDA and CDR2 SQIVND (reference sequence). The CDR3 DNA reads TGTGCCAGTAGCAGGGCGGACGAAAAACTGTTTTTT. This codes for CASSRADEKLFF.

V and J are TRBV27 and TRBJ2-5; 8 bases line up with TRBD2. CDR1 is MNHEY, CDR2 SMNVEV, per germline (reference sequence). The V segment lost 3 bases and the J segment 7 bases; nucleotides outside the gene matches: 10. This CDR3 region has 15 residues. CDR3 amino acids: CASSLGVAGPRTQYF. CDR3 DNA: TGTGCCAGCAGTTTGGGGGTAGCGGGGCCCCGGACCCAGTACTTC.